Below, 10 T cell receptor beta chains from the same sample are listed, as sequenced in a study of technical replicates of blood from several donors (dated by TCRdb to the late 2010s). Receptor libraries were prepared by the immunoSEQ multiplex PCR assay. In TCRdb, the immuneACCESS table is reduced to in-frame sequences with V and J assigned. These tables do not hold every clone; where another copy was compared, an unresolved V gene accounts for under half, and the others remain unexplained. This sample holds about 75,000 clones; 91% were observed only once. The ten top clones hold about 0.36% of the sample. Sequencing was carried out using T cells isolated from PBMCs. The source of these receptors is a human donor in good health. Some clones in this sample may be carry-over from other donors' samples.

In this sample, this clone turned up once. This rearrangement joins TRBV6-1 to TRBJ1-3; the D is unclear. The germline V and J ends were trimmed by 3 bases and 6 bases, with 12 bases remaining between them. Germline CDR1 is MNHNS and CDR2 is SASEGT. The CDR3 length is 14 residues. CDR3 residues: CASSERTATNTIYF. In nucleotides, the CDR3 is TGTGCCAGCAGTGAGAGGACTGCGACAAACACCATATATTTT.

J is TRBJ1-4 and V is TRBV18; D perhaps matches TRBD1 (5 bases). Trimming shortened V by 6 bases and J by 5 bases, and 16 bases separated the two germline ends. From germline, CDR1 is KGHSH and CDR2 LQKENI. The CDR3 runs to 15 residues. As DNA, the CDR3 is TGTGCCAGCTCCCCAGACGACAGACCCAATGAAAAACTGTTTTTT. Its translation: CASSPDDRPNEKLFF.

The CDR3 DNA is TGTGCCAGCAGCCAAGGCGGGACAGCTAGCACAGATACGCAGTATTTT. It codes for CASSQGGTASTDTQYF. The chain is built from TRBV14 and TRBJ2-3, with TRBD1 as a possible D gene (7 bases). Germline lookup yields CDR1 SGHDN and CDR2 FVKESK. There are 16 residues in the CDR3. The V end lost 1 base, the J end lost 0 bases, and 11 bases lay between the germline ends. Full variable domain (rest looked up from reference TRBV14 and TRBJ2-3): EAGVTQFPSHSVIEKGQTVTLRCDPISGHDNLYWYRRVMGKEIKFLLHFVKESKQDESGMPNNRFLAERTGGTYSTLKVQPAELEDSGVYFCASSQGGTASTDTQYFGPGTRLTVL.

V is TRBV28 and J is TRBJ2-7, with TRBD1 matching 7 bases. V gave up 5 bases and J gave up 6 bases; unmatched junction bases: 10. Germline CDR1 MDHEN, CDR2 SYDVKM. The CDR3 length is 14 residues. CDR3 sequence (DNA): TGTGCCAGCAGTCCCGACAGGGACCTCGGCGAGCAGTACTTC. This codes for CASSPDRDLGEQYF.

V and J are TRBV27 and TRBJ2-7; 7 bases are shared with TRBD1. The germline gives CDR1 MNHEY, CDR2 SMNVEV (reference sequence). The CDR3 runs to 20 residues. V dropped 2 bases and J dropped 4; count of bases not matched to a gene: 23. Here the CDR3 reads CASSLMWVGDSPNYEYEQYF. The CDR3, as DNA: TGTGCCAGCAGTTTAATGTGGGTTGGGGACAGCCCCAACTACGAGTACGAGCAGTACTTC.

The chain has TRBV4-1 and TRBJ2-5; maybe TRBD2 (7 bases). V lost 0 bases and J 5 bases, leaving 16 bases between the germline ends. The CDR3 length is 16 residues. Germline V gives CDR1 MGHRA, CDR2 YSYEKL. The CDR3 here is CASSQDHRGAYETQYF. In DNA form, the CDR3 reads TGCGCCAGCAGCCAAGATCATCGGGGGGCCTATGAGACCCAGTACTTC.

CDR3 bases: TGTGCCAGCATCGACAGAGGACAGGGGGACGGGGGGCCCCAGCATTTT. Protein sequence: CASIDRGQGDGGPQHF. The rearrangement uses TRBV27 and TRBJ1-5; TRBD1 agrees at 10 bases. Germline V gene sequence: CDR1 MNHEY, CDR2 SMNVEV (reference sequence). The CDR3 is 16 amino acids. V was pared by 7 bases and J by 9 bases, with 15 bases of the junction left unmatched.

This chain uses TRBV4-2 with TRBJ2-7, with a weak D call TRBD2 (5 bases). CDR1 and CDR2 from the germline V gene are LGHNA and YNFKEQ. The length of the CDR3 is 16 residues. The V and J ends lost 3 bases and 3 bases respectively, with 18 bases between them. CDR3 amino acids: CASSQTSDFWGYEQYF. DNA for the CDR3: TGTGCCAGCAGCCAGACCTCGGACTTCTGGGGCTACGAGCAGTACTTC.

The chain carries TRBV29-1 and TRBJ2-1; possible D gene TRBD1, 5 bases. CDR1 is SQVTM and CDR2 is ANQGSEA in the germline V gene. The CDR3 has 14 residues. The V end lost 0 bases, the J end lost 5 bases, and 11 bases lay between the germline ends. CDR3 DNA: TGCAGCGTTGAAGACGGATACAGGAACAATGAGCAGTTCTTC. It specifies CSVEDGYRNNEQFF.

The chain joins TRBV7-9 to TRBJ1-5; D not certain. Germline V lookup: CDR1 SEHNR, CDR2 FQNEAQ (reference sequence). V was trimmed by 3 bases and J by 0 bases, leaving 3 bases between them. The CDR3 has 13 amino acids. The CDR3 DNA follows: TGTGCCAGCAGCTTCAGTAGCAATCAGCCCCAGCATTTT. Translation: CASSFSSNQPQHF. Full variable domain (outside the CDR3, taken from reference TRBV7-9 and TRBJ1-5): DTGVSQNPRHKITKRGQNVTFRCDPISEHNRLYWYRQTLGQGPEFLTYFQNEAQLEKSRLLSDRFSAERPKGSFSTLEIQRTEQGDSAMYLCASSFSSNQPQHFGDGTRLSIL.